This T cell receptor (beta chain) originates from a study of cytomegalovirus exposure and HLA in healthy donors. Germline V gene sequence: CDR1 SGHKS, CDR2 YYEKEE (reference sequence). With 5 bases clipped from V and 0 bases from J, the junction kept 9 bases outside the gene matches. This CDR3 spans 16 amino acids. Study-wide results and caveats: A later analysis associated 15,000 to 20,000 TCR beta sequences with HLA alleles at a 0.05 false discovery rate.

The study ran its PCR with 60 Vbeta and 13 Jbeta primers. Libraries were prepared by immunoSEQ multiplex PCR; TCRdb keeps only in-frame clonotypes and omits some of them. The sample holds about 160,000 clones. About this clone: Its cognate antigen is unknown.

The chain combines TRBV5-5 with TRBJ2-7, with TRBD1 matching 9 bases. Sequencing used PBMCs. This TCR derives from a woman aged 55-75 years in good health and CMV-seronegative. CDR3 residues: CASSTTGQGYSYEQYF. DNA for the CDR3: TGTGCCAGCAGTACGACGGGACAGGGTTACTCCTACGAGCAGTACTTC.